The T cell receptor (beta chain) under discussion was sequenced for a study of blood T cell repertoires in COVID-19. Looking at the study overall: T cells, B-cell-depleted T cells, or PBMCs supplied cDNA or gDNA.

This clone was seen a single time. The junction differs from germline at one of its ends, possibly a read error. In the authors' workflow: Using reference gene primer amplification, nucleated cell counts were estimated. This table comes from immunoSEQ multiplex PCR, and its TCRdb copy is limited to in-frame clones, with some not included. V and J calls and clone size follow that table, whereas D and trimming were derived from the DNA. The sample records some 150,000 clones, approximately 85% being singletons. CDR1 and CDR2 (germline): GTSNPN, SVGIG (reference sequence). This CDR3 comprises 10 residues.

The sequence came from a man aged 55 to 70 who had recovered from COVID-19. V is TRBV30 and J is TRBJ1-2, with D unclear. Sequenced sample: peripheral blood. The CDR3 loop reads CAWSAGSWFF. The DNA of the CDR3 is TGTGCCTGGAGTGCCGGGTCCTGGTTCTTC.